This record looks at one T cell receptor (beta chain) sequence and its context. The antigen is undetermined. This sample stems from a study of shared clonotypes between healthy human individuals. Study information: The plates for each donor numbered three CD4 naive, three CD4 memory, two CD8 naive and one CD8 memory. Study-wide results and limits: Few donors restricted represented genetic and exposure-history diversity. The rarefaction results pointed to incomplete sorted-subset sequencing despite large depth.

Sequencing used immunoSEQ multiplex PCR; TCRdb keeps in-frame clones, though not all of them. The profile shows 650,000 to 750,000 clones, 72% of them singletons. In germline, CDR1 is SQVTM, CDR2 ANQGSEA. The CDR3 totals 16 residues. V was pared by 4 bases and J by 3 bases, with 21 bases between. This chain links TRBV29-1 with TRBJ1-1; D gene unclear. What was sequenced was memory CD4+ T cells sorted from blood. Subset in this sample: CD45RA-negative fraction. The clonotype originates from a woman aged 25 to 39 in good health. The CDR3 DNA is TGCAGCGTTGTAGAGGTAGGGTTTCGGAGGGACACTGAAGCTTTCTTT. It is translated as CSVVEVGFRRDTEAFF.